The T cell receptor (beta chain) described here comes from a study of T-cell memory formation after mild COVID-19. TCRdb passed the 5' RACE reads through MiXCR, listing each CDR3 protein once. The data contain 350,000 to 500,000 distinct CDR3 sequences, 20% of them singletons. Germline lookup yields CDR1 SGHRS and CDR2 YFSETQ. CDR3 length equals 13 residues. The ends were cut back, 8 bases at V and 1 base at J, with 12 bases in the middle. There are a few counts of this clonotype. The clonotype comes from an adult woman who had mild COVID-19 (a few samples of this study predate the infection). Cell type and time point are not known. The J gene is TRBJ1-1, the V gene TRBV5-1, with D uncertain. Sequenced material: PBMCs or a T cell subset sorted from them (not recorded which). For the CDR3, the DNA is TGCGCCAGTAAGGGCGTACGGAACACTGAAGCTTTCTTT. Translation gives CASKGVRNTEAFF.